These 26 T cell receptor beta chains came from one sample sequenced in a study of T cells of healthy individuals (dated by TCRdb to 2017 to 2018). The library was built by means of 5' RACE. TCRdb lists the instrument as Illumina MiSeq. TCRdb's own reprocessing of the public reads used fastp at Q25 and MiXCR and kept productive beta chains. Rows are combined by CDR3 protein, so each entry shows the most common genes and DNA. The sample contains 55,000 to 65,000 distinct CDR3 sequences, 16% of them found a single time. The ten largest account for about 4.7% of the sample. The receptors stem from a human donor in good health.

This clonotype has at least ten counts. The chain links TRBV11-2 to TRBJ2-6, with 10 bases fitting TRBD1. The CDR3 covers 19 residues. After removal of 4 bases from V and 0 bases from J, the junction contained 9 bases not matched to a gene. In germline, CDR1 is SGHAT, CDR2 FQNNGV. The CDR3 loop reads CASSSRQTGGPSGANVLTF. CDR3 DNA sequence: TGTGCCAGCAGCTCTAGGCAGACAGGGGGCCCCTCTGGGGCCAACGTCCTGACTTTC.

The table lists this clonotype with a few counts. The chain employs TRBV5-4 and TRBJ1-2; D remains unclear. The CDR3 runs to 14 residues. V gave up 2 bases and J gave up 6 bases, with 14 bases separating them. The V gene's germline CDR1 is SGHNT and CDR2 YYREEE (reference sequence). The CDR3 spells CASSFGSREDGYTF. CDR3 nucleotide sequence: TGTGCCAGCAGCTTCGGGTCTCGAGAGGATGGCTACACCTTC. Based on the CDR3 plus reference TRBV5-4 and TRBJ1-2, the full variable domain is ETGVTQSPTHLIKTRGQQVTLRCSSQSGHNTVSWYQQALGQGPQFIFQYYREEENGRGNFPPRFSGLQFPNYSSELNVNALELDDSALYLCASSFGSREDGYTFGSGTRLTVV.

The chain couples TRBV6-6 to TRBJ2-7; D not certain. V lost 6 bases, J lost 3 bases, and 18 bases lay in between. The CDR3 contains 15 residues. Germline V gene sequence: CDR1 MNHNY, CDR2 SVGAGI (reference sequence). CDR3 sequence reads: CASSPNLGGGYEQYF. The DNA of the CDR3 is TGTGCCAGCAGCCCTAACCTGGGCGGTGGCTACGAGCAGTACTTC.

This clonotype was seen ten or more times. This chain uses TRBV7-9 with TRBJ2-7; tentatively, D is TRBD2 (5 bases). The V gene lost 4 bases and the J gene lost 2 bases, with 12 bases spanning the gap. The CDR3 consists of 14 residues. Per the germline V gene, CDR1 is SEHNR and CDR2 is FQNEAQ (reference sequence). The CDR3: CASSSSGIPYEQYF. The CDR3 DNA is TGTGCCAGCAGCTCCTCCGGGATCCCCTACGAGCAGTACTTC.

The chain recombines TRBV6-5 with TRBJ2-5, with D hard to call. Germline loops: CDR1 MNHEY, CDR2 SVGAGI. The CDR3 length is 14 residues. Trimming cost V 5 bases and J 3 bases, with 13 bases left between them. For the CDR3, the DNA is TGTGCCAGCAGTAGCTGGGCTAACAAAGAGACCCAGTACTTC. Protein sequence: CASSSWANKETQYF.

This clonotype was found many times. For the CDR3, the DNA is TGTGCCAGCAGCCTTACGACAAACCTGAACACTGAAGCTTTCTTT. It codes for CASSLTTNLNTEAFF. The chain couples TRBV5-5 to TRBJ1-1; D gene ambiguous. V gave up 4 bases and J gave up 0 bases, with 13 bases separating them. This CDR3 comprises 15 residues. The germline gives CDR1 SGHKS, CDR2 YYEKEE (reference sequence).

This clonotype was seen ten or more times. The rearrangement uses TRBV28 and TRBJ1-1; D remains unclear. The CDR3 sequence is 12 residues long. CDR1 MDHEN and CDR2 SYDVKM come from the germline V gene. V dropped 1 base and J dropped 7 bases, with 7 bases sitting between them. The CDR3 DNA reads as TGTGCCAGCAGTTTATTCTACTTTGAAGCTTTCTTT. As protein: CASSLFYFEAFF.

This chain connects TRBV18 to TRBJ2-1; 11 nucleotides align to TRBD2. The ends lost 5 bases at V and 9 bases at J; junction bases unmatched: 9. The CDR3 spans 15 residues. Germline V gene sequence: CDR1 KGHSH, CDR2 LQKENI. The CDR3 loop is CASSSGLAVESEQFF. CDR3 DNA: TGTGCCAGCTCATCGGGACTAGCGGTGGAAAGTGAGCAGTTCTTC.

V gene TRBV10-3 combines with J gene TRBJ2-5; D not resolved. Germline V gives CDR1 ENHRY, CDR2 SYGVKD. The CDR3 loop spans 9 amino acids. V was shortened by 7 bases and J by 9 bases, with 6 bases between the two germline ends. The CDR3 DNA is TGTGCCATCAAAGATTCCCAGTACTTC. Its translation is CAIKDSQYF.

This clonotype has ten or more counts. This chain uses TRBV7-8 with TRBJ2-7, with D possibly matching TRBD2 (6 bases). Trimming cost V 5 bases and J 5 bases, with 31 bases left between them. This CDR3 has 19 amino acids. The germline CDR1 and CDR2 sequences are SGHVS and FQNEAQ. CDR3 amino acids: CASSTPAGFQRRRTNEQYF. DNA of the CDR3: TGTGCCAGCAGCACCCCGGCCGGGTTTCAGCGCCGTAGGACTAACGAGCAGTACTTC.

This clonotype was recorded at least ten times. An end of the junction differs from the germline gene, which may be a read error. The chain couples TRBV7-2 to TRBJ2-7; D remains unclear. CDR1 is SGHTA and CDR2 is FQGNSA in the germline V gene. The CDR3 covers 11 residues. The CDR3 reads CASSSGPGKDF. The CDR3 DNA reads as TGTGCCAGCAGCTCCGGTCCTGGTAAGGACTTC.

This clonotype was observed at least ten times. The CDR3 DNA reads as TGTGCCAGCTCACCGAATCAATTTGAACTTAATGGCTACACCTTC. This translates into CASSPNQFELNGYTF. The chain has TRBV18 and TRBJ1-2, with D unresolved. From germline, CDR1 is KGHSH and CDR2 LQKENI. V lost 3 bases to trimming and J lost 6 bases, with 17 bases between them. The CDR3 has 15 amino acids.

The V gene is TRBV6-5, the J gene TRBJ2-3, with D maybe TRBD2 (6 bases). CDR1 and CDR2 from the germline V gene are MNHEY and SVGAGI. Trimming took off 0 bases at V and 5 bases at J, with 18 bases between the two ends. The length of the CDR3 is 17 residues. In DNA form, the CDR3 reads TGTGCCAGCAGTTACTCGATCGTCGGGGGAGGCGGAGATACGCAGTATTTT. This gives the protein CASSYSIVGGGGDTQYF.

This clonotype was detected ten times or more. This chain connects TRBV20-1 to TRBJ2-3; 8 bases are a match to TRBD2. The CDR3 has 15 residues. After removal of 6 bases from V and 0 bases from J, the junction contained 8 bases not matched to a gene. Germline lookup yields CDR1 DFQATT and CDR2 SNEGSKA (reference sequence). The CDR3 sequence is CSAETSGHSTDTQYF. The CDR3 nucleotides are TGCAGTGCAGAAACTAGCGGCCATAGCACAGATACGCAGTATTTT.

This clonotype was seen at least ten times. The CDR3 coding sequence is TGCGCCAGCAGCGTCCCCGGCACAGATACGCAGTATTTT. Translated, it gives CASSVPGTDTQYF. This chain joins TRBV4-1 and TRBJ2-3; the D is unclear. This CDR3 has 13 residues. V lost 5 bases and J lost 1, with 7 bases in between. Germline CDR1 is MGHRA and CDR2 is YSYEKL.

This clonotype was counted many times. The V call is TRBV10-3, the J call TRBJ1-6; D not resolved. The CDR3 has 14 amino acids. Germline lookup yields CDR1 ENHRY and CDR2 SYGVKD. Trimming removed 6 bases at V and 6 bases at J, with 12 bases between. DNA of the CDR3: TGTGCCATCAGCCCGTTGCAGGTTAATTCACCCCTCCACTTT. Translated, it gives CAISPLQVNSPLHF.

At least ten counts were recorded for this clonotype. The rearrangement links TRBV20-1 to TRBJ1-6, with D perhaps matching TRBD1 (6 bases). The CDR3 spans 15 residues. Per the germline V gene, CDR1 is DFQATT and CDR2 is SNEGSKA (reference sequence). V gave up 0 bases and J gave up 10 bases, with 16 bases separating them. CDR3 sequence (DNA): TGCAGTGCTAGAGATGATGGGGGGCGGTTCTCACCCCTCCACTTT. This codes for CSARDDGGRFSPLHF.

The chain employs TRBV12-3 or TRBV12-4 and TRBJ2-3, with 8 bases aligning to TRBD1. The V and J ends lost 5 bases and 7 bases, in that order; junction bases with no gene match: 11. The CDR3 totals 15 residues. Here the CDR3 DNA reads TGTGCCAGCAGTCCATTGGGACAGGCTCGGTATACGCAGTATTTT. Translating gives CASSPLGQARYTQYF.

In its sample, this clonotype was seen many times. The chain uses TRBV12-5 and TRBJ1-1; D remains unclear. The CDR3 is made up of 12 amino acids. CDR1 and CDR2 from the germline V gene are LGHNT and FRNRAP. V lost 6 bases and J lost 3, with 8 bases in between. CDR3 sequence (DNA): TGTGCTAGTGGCCTGCGGGACACTGAAGCTTTCTTT. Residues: CASGLRDTEAFF.

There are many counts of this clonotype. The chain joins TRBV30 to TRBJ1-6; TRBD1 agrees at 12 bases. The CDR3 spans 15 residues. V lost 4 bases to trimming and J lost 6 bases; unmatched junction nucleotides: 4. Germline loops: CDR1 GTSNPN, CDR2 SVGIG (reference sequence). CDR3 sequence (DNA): TGTGCCTGGACCCGGGACAGGGGGCGTAATTCACCCCTCCACTTT. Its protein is CAWTRDRGRNSPLHF.

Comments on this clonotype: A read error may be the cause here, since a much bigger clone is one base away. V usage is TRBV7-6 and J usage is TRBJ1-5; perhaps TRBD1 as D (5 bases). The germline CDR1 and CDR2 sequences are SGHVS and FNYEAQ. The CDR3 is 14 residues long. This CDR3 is CAGSTGTSNQPQHF. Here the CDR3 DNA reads TGTGCCGGCAGTACGGGGACCTCGAATCAGCCCCAGCATTTT.

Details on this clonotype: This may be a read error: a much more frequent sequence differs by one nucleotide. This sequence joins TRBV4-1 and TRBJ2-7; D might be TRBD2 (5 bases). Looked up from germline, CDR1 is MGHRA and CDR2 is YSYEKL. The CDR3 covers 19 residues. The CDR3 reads CASSKDGVLAFSQTYEQYF. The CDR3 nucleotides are TGCGCCAGCAGCAAAGATGGGGTCCTAGCATTTTCCCAAACCTACGAGCAGTACTTC.

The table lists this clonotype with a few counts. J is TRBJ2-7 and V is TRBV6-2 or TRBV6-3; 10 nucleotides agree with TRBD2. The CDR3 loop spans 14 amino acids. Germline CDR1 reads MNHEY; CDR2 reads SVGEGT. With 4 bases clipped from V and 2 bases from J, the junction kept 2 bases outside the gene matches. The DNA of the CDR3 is TGTGCCAGCAGTTCTACTAGCGGGGCCTACGAGCAGTACTTC. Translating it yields CASSSTSGAYEQYF.

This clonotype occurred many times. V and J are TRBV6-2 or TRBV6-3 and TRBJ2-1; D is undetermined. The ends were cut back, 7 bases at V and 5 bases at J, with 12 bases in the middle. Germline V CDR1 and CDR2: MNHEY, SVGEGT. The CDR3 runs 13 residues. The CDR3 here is CASTTRIHNEQFF. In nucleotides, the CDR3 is TGTGCCAGCACCACACGGATCCACAATGAGCAGTTCTTC.

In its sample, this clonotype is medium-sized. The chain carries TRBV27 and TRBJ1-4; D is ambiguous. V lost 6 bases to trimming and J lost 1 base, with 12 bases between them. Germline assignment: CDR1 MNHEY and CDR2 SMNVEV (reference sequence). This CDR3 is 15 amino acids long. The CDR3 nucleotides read TGTGCCAGCAGCCCAAACCCCGTAACTAATGAAAAACTGTTTTTT. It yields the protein CASSPNPVTNEKLFF.

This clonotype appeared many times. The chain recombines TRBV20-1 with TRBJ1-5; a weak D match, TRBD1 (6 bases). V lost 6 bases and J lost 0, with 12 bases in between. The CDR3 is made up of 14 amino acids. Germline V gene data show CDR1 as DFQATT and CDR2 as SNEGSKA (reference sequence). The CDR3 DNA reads TGCAGTGCCGAGAGGGGGGGTAGCAATCAGCCCCAGCATTTT. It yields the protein CSAERGGSNQPQHF.